One sample yielded the 22 T cell receptor beta chains listed below, sequenced in a study of blood T cell repertoires in COVID-19. Clones were sequenced by immunoSEQ multiplex PCR, and TCRdb holds only the in-frame ones, with some missing. The table includes about 250,000 clones, 75% to 90% detected once. Material for sequencing was PBMCs or T cells enriched from blood (not recorded which). The receptors derive from a woman aged 30 to 39 with acute COVID-19.

This clone was seen a single time. The chain links TRBV7-2 to TRBJ2-3, with 13 bases that match TRBD2. CDR1 SGHTA and CDR2 FQGNSA come from the germline V gene. V was clipped by 2 bases and J by 1 base; unmatched bases: 6. There are 18 residues in the CDR3. DNA for the CDR3: TGTGCCAGCAGCTTACGGACTAGCGGGAGATTGGGCACAGATACGCAGTATTTT. Translation: CASSLRTSGRLGTDTQYF.

This chain links TRBV3-1 (or the pseudogene TRBV3-2) with TRBJ1-3; D is undetermined. The V end lost 4 bases, the J end lost 4 bases, and 11 bases lay between the germline ends. The CDR3 has 14 amino acids. From germline, CDR1 is LGHDT and CDR2 YNNKEL (reference sequence). This chain's CDR3 is CASSPTTGGNTIYF. The CDR3 nucleotides are TGTGCCAGCAGCCCCACTACCGGCGGAAACACCATATATTTT.

This clone has just a few counts. The rearrangement uses TRBV9 and TRBJ2-1, with 7 bases aligning to TRBD1. The J segment lost 10 bases and the V segment lost 1 base, leaving 8 bases of the junction unmatched. This CDR3 spans 14 amino acids. Germline CDR1 is SGDLS and CDR2 is YYNGEE. This CDR3 reads CASSVFDRDREQFF. CDR3 sequence (DNA): TGTGCCAGCAGCGTATTTGACAGGGACCGGGAGCAGTTCTTC.

J is TRBJ2-5 and V is TRBV14, with 7 bases identical to TRBD2. The length of the CDR3 is 12 residues. Germline V lookup: CDR1 SGHDN, CDR2 FVKESK. With V trimmed by 3 bases and J by 7 bases, 2 bases remained unmatched. The CDR3 here is CASSQGRVTQYF. CDR3 sequence (DNA): TGTGCCAGCAGCCAGGGGAGGGTGACCCAGTACTTC.

The rearrangement joins TRBV6-5 to TRBJ2-3; 7 bases map to TRBD1. CDR1 is MNHEY and CDR2 is SVGAGI in the germline V gene. V trimming: 0 bases; J trimming: 9 bases; junction bases outside the gene matches: 6. The CDR3 totals 14 residues. The CDR3 loop reads CASSYSKGQITQYF. The CDR3 DNA reads TGTGCCAGCAGTTACTCCAAGGGACAGATCACGCAGTATTTT.

This chain uses TRBV6-5 with TRBJ1-5, with TRBD1 matching 8 bases. Germline V lookup: CDR1 MNHEY, CDR2 SVGAGI. The CDR3 runs to 13 residues. Germline trimming cut 6 bases from V and 7 bases from J; bases unmatched to any gene: 5. DNA for the CDR3: TGTGCCAGCAGGACAGGGGCAGGGCAGCCCCAGCATTTT. It codes for CASRTGAGQPQHF.

The chain carries TRBV7-9 and TRBJ1-5; no clear D. This CDR3 is 15 amino acids long. Trimming took off 4 bases at V and 3 bases at J, with 13 bases between the two ends. The germline gives CDR1 SEHNR, CDR2 FQNEAQ (reference sequence). CDR3 in amino acids: CASSSTGSFNQPQHF. The CDR3 region has the DNA TGTGCCAGCAGCTCAACGGGGAGTTTCAATCAGCCCCAGCATTTT.

V gene TRBV2 combines with J gene TRBJ2-1; tentatively, D is TRBD2 (5 bases). V lost 6 bases to trimming and J lost 8 bases, with 11 bases between them. This CDR3 comprises 12 residues. Germline loops: CDR1 SNHLY, CDR2 FYNNEI. The CDR3 nucleotides read TGTGCCAGCAGGAGTAGCGTTGATGAGCAGTTCTTC. It specifies CASRSSVDEQFF.

Comment on this clone: The germline gene is not matched at one end of the junction; a read error may be the cause. J is TRBJ1-3 and V is TRBV12-3 or TRBV12-4; 11 nucleotides match TRBD1. This CDR3 region has 12 residues. Written as DNA, the CDR3 is TGTGCCAGCAGTTTAGCCCCGGGACAGGGGGATTTT. Amino acids: CASSLAPGQGDF.

This sequence joins TRBV29-1 and TRBJ2-7; perhaps TRBD1 as D (6 bases). Germline assignment: CDR1 SQVTM and CDR2 ANQGSEA. The CDR3 sequence is 15 residues long. The V gene lost 7 bases and the J gene lost 4 bases, with 23 bases spanning the gap. The CDR3 DNA sequence: TGCAGCGCCTCCGGGACCCGTGAAGGGGGTTACGAGCAGTACTTC. Its protein is CSASGTREGGYEQYF.

Comment on this clone: A junction end diverges from the germline sequence, so it may reflect a read error. The V and J genes are TRBV9 and TRBJ1-4, with 7 bases identical to TRBD1. The germline CDR1 and CDR2 sequences are SGDLS and YYNGEE. The CDR3 consists of 14 residues. The CDR3 nucleotides are TGTGCCAGCAGCGTAGATGCAGGGGGGAAAACAATAGAATTT. Encoded protein: CASSVDAGGKTIEF.

The chain is built from TRBV11-3 and TRBJ2-7; weak D call: TRBD1 (6 bases). From germline, CDR1 is SGHNT and CDR2 YENEEA. This CDR3 comprises 13 residues. V lost 5 bases and J lost 3, with 11 bases in between. The DNA for the CDR3 is TGTGCCAGCAGCGCAGGACAGTTCTACGAGCAGTACTTC. The encoded protein is CASSAGQFYEQYF.

This clone came up once. The rearrangement links TRBV5-5 to TRBJ2-1; TRBD1 agrees at 9 bases. CDR1 SGHKS and CDR2 YYEKEE come from the germline V gene (reference sequence). The CDR3 sequence is 18 residues long. V dropped 9 bases and J dropped 4; count of bases not matched to a gene: 20. CDR3 sequence (DNA): TGTGCCACCGCACCACATCGTACAGGGGGCCCTCTTTACAATGAGCAGTTCTTC. Protein product: CATAPHRTGGPLYNEQFF.

A single count supports this clone. The genes are TRBV27 and TRBJ1-2; D not certain. The germline V gene encodes CDR1 MNHEY and CDR2 SMNVEV (reference sequence). The germline V and J ends were trimmed by 1 base and 7 bases, with 10 bases remaining between them. The CDR3 is 13 amino acids. CDR3 nucleotide sequence: TGTGCCAGCAGTTTATTCGGGGAGGGTGGCTACACCTTC. Amino acid sequence: CASSLFGEGGYTF.

This sequence joins TRBV10-2 and TRBJ1-1; 8 bases match TRBD1. Trimming took 7 bases from V and 1 from J; bases not matched to a gene: 8. This CDR3 contains 15 residues. CDR1 WSHSY and CDR2 SAAADI come from the germline V gene. The CDR3: CASTEQGAGNTEAFF. CDR3 nucleotides: TGCGCCAGCACCGAGCAGGGGGCGGGGAACACTGAAGCTTTCTTT.

V is TRBV3-1 (or the pseudogene TRBV3-2) and J is TRBJ2-1; D unresolved. V lost 1 base, J lost 8 bases, and 9 bases lay in between. CDR1 is LGHDT, CDR2 YNNKEL, per germline (reference sequence). The CDR3 totals 13 residues. Here the CDR3 reads CASSQVLLDEQFF. The CDR3 region has the DNA TGTGCCAGCAGCCAAGTTTTACTCGATGAGCAGTTCTTC.

The rearrangement joins TRBV19 to TRBJ2-7; 8 bases are a match to TRBD1. After removal of 5 bases from V and 4 bases from J, the junction contained 10 bases not matched to a gene. Germline values: CDR1 LNHDA, CDR2 SQIVND (reference sequence). The CDR3 spans 15 residues. The chain's CDR3 is CASSRTWGQVYEQYF. DNA for the CDR3: TGTGCCAGTAGTCGTACCTGGGGACAGGTTTACGAGCAGTACTTC.

The chain combines TRBV6-6 with TRBJ2-2; 8 bases map to TRBD1. V was clipped by 1 base and J by 2 bases; unmatched bases: 3. This CDR3 region has 16 residues. In germline, CDR1 is MNHNY, CDR2 SVGAGI (reference sequence). CDR3 in DNA: TGTGCCAGCAGTTACTGGCAGGGGGCTAACACCGGGGAGCTGTTTTTT. Encoded protein: CASSYWQGANTGELFF.

This clone was detected once. The genes are TRBV25-1 and TRBJ2-5, with D unclear. In germline, CDR1 is MGHDK, CDR2 SYGVNS. The CDR3 consists of 12 residues. The germline V and J ends were trimmed by 4 bases and 3 bases, with 6 bases remaining between them. The CDR3 here is CASSVTEETQYF. The CDR3 DNA reads TGTGCCAGCAGTGTCACAGAAGAGACCCAGTACTTC.

The rearrangement joins TRBV5-6 to TRBJ2-1; 9 bases line up with TRBD1. The CDR3 is 17 residues long. Germline loops: CDR1 SGHDT, CDR2 YYEEEE. The junction had 11 bases not matched to a gene; V was cut back by 1 base and J by 6 bases. The CDR3 is CASSLLMTGQGTNEQFF. CDR3 nucleotide sequence: TGTGCCAGCAGCTTGTTGATGACAGGACAGGGGACCAATGAGCAGTTCTTC.

This chain uses TRBV11-1 with TRBJ1-4, with 7 bases matching TRBD1. From germline, CDR1 is SGHAT and CDR2 FQDESV (reference sequence). The CDR3 extends over 14 amino acids. With V trimmed by 5 bases and J by 5 bases, 5 bases remained unmatched. The CDR3 loop is CASSRDSLNEKLFF. CDR3 sequence (DNA): TGTGCCAGCAGCCGGGACAGTCTGAATGAAAAACTGTTTTTT. Full variable domain (missing parts from reference TRBV11-1 and TRBJ1-4): EAEVAQSPRYKITEKSQAVAFWCDPISGHATLYWYRQILGQGPELLVQFQDESVVDDSQLPKDRFSAERLKGVDSTLKIQPAELGDSAMYLCASSRDSLNEKLFFGSGTQLSVL.

The chain couples TRBV7-2 to TRBJ2-2; no firm D call. This CDR3 region has 16 residues. Germline assignment: CDR1 SGHTA and CDR2 FQGNSA. The V gene lost 5 bases and the J gene lost 6 bases, with 19 bases spanning the gap. Here the CDR3 reads CASSQYGSLVPGELFF. DNA for the CDR3: TGTGCCAGCAGCCAGTACGGGTCCCTAGTTCCCGGGGAGCTGTTTTTT.